This T cell receptor (beta chain) was sequenced in a study of T-cell memory formation after mild COVID-19. Turning to the study itself: Most TCR clusters belonged to a single donor. General observations from the study: Confirmation of SARS-CoV-2 specificity was lacking for second-wave clones peaking day 37. Contracting clones localized mainly to CM and EM when CD4+ and mainly to EMRA when CD8+.

The CDR3 contains 15 residues. The trim removed 1 base at V and 8 bases at J, leaving 4 bases unmatched. From germline, CDR1 is MGHRA and CDR2 YSYEKL. Barcoded TCR alpha and TCR beta cDNA libraries with UMIs came from 5'RACE using constant-segment primers. Each CDR3 protein is one row after TCRdb ran MiXCR on the 5' RACE reads. The sample holds about 430,000 distinct CDR3 sequences, approximately 19% seen once. This clonotype was counted a few times. Its antigen is unidentified. The sample was PBMCs or a T cell subset sorted from them (not recorded which). The chain is built from TRBV4-1 and TRBJ1-4; TRBD1 matches 10 bases. The clonotype comes from a man between 18 and 29 years old who had mild COVID-19 (a few samples of this study predate the infection). Cell type and time point are not known. The CDR3 here is CASSQAGTGEEKLFF. CDR3 sequence (DNA): TGCGCCAGCAGCCAAGCGGGGACAGGGGAAGAAAAACTGTTTTTT.